This passage covers 6 T cell receptor beta chains from one sample sequenced in a study of OX40 agonist ivuxolimab in advanced cancers. The data were produced by immunoSEQ multiplex PCR, yet TCRdb's version contains in-frame clones alone and is incomplete. The sample carries under 50,000 clones, approximately 85% recorded once. This sample comprised CD4+ or CD8+ T cells sorted from blood, obtained in a trial of the OX40 agonist ivuxolimab. Receptor source: an adult with an advanced solid tumor such as melanoma, head and neck, liver or kidney cancer.

This clone has just one count. This rearrangement joins TRBV10-3 to TRBJ2-1; D may be TRBD1 or TRBD2 (6 bases each). CDR3 length: 19 residues. Trimming shortened V by 0 bases and J by 7 bases, and 25 bases separated the two germline ends. Germline V CDR1 and CDR2: ENHRY, SYGVKD. CDR3 loop: CAISESSPGGGSAQNEQFF. CDR3 nucleotide sequence: TGTGCCATCAGTGAGTCCTCCCCCGGGGGCGGGTCCGCGCAGAATGAGCAGTTCTTC.

The chain is built from TRBV6-1 and TRBJ1-4; D possibly corresponds to TRBD1 (6 bases). From germline, CDR1 is MNHNS and CDR2 SASEGT. Trimming removed 3 bases from V and 7 bases from J, with 9 bases in between. CDR3 length equals 13 residues. The CDR3 nucleotides are TGTGCCAGCAGTGAGGGGGCGGTTGAAAAACTGTTTTTT. Residues: CASSEGAVEKLFF.

The V and J genes are TRBV4-1 and TRBJ2-3; TRBD1 or TRBD2 may be the D gene (6 bases each). The germline CDR1 and CDR2 sequences are MGHRA and YSYEKL. This CDR3 contains 19 residues. V lost 0 bases to trimming and J lost 4 bases, with 23 bases between them. The CDR3 DNA reads as TGCGCCAGCAGCCAAGACCTCCATCTAGCGCCACAGGGTTCAGATACGCAGTATTTT. This codes for CASSQDLHLAPQGSDTQYF.

The chain joins TRBV28 to TRBJ1-5; D not resolved. Germline values: CDR1 MDHEN, CDR2 SYDVKM. The V and J ends lost 5 bases and 0 bases respectively, with 8 bases between them. The length of the CDR3 is 14 residues. The CDR3 region is CASSGAYSNQPQHF. DNA for the CDR3: TGTGCCAGCAGTGGTGCGTATAGCAATCAGCCCCAGCATTTT.

This chain links TRBV30 with TRBJ1-2; 8 bases map to TRBD1. With V trimmed by 7 bases and J by 6 bases, 7 bases remained unmatched. This CDR3 is 12 amino acids long. Germline assignment: CDR1 GTSNPN and CDR2 SVGIG (reference sequence). CDR3 DNA sequence: TGTGCCTTGACTCTGACAGGGGATGGCTACACCTTC. As protein: CALTLTGDGYTF.

The chain has TRBV19 and TRBJ2-7; 9 nucleotides match TRBD1. Unmatched junction bases numbered 9, after V lost 6 bases and J lost 6 bases. From germline, CDR1 is LNHDA and CDR2 SQIVND (reference sequence). The CDR3 is 14 amino acids. CDR3: CASSPDRDRAEQYF. CDR3 DNA: TGTGCCAGTAGCCCAGACCGGGACAGGGCCGAGCAGTACTTC.